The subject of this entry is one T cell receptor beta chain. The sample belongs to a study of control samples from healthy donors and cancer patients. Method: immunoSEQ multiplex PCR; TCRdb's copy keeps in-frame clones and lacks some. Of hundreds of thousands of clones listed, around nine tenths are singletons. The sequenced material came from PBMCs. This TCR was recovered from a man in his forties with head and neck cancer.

The CDR3 protein is CASMIGNTEAFF. As DNA, the CDR3 is TGTGCCAGCATGATCGGCAACACTGAAGCTTTCTTT. The chain carries TRBV7-9 and TRBJ1-1; unclear D gene. Looked up from germline, CDR1 is SEHNR and CDR2 is FQNEAQ (reference sequence). Trimming shortened V by 7 bases and J by 2 bases, and 8 bases separated the two germline ends. This CDR3 comprises 12 residues.